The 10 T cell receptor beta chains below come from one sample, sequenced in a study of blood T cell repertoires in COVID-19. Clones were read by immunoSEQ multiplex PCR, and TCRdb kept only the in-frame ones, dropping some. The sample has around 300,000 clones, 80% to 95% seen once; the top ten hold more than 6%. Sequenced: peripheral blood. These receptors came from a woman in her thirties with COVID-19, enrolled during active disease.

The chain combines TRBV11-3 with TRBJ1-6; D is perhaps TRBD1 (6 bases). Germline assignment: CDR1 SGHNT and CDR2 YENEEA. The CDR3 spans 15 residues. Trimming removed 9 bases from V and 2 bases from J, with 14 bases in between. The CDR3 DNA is TGTGCCAGACAAGGACAGAACCCCTATAATTCACCCCTCCACTTT. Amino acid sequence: CARQGQNPYNSPLHF.

CDR3 residues: CASSFPSAKNIQYF. The CDR3 nucleotides read TGTGCCAGCAGTTTTCCGTCAGCCAAAAACATTCAGTACTTC. The J gene is TRBJ2-4, the V gene TRBV28; D is unclear. Trimming took off 3 bases at V and 0 bases at J, with 6 bases between the two ends. Germline assignment: CDR1 MDHEN and CDR2 SYDVKM. The CDR3 contains 14 residues.

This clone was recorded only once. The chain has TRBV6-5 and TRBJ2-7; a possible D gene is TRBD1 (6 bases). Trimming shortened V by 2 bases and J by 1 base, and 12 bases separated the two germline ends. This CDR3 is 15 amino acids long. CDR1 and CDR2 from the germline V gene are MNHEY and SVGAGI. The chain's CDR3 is CASSYAGDPSYEQYF. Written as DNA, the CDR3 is TGTGCCAGCAGTTACGCAGGGGACCCTTCCTACGAGCAGTACTTC.

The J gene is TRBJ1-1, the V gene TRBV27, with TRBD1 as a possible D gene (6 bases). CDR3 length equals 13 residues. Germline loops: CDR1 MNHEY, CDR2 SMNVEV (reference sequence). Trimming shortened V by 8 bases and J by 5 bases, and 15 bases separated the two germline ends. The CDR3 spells CASREGGRTEAFF. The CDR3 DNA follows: TGTGCCAGCCGGGAGGGGGGCCGAACTGAAGCTTTCTTT.

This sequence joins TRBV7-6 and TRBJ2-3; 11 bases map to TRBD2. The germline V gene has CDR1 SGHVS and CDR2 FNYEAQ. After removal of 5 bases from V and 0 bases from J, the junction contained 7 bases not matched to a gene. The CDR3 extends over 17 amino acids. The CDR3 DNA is TGTGCCAGCAGCCAAACGGGACTAGCGGCTAGCACAGATACGCAGTATTTT. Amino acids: CASSQTGLAASTDTQYF.

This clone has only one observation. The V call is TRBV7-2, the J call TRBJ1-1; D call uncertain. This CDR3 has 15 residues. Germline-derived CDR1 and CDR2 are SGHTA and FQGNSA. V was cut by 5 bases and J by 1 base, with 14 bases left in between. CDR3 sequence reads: CASSPQTSRNTEAFF. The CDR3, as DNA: TGTGCCAGCAGCCCCCAAACCTCTAGGAACACTGAAGCTTTCTTT.

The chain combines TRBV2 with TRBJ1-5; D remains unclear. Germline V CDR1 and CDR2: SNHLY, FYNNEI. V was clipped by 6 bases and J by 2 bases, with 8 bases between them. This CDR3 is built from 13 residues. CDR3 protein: CASRTEGNQPQHF. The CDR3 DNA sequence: TGTGCCAGCAGAACCGAGGGCAATCAGCCCCAGCATTTT.

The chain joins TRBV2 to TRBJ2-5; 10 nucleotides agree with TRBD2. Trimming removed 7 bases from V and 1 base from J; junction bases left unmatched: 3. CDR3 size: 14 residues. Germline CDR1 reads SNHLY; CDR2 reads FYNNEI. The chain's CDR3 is CASKTSGIQETQYF. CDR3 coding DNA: TGTGCCAGCAAAACTAGCGGGATCCAAGAGACCCAGTACTTC.

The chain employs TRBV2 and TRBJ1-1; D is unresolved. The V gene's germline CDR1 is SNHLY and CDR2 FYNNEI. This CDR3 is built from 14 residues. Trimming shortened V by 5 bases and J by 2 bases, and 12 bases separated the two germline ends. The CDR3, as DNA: TGTGCCAGCAGTCCCCAGGCAGCCAACACTGAAGCTTTCTTT. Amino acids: CASSPQAANTEAFF.

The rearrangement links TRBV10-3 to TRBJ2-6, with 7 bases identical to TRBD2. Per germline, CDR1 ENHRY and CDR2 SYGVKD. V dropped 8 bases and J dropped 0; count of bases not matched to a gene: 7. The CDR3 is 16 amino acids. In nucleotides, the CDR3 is TGTGCCATCCAAGCGGGGTCCCTCTCTGGGGCCAACGTCCTGACTTTC. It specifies CAIQAGSLSGANVLTF.